Detailed here is one T cell receptor (beta chain). The antigen remains undetermined. The sample originates from a study of shared clonotypes between healthy human individuals. Study-wide findings and caveats: Large sequencing depth failed to make sorted-subset sequencing complete, rarefaction showed.

With 0 bases clipped from V and 4 bases from J, the junction kept 5 bases outside the gene matches. This CDR3 region has 16 residues. The germline gives CDR1 MNHNS, CDR2 SASEGT. Several immunoSEQ plates received, in even portions, the genomic DNA of each subset. The data were produced by immunoSEQ multiplex PCR, yet TCRdb's version contains in-frame clones alone and is incomplete. The data hold some 2,000,000 clones, with more than 90% observed a single time. The V and J genes are TRBV6-1 and TRBJ1-4; 7 nucleotides match TRBD1. The TCR was taken from a man younger than 30 in good health. The sequenced sample consisted of naive CD4+ T cells sorted from blood. Regarding subset: CD45RA+ positively selected. CDR3 in amino acids: CASSEARTGFNEKLFF. CDR3 nucleotides: TGTGCCAGCAGTGAAGCCCGGACAGGTTTTAATGAAAAACTGTTTTTT.